The 18 T cell receptor beta chains reported below all come from one sample, sequenced in a study of Ad26.COV2.S vaccination and SARS-CoV-2 variants. The treatment was: some 20 received Ad26.COV2.S at low or high dose, single or two shots; several received placebo; per-sample allocation not given. Following the first vaccine or placebo injection, samples were taken on day 63. Generated by immunoSEQ multiplex PCR, the TCRdb table keeps only in-frame clones and is missing some. The data contain about 480,000 clones, around 85% of them seen just once; the ten biggest clones take up 9.5% to 15%. The input for sequencing was peripheral blood, taken in a trial of Ad26.COV2.S vaccine versus placebo. All receptors come from a person between 18 and 59 years old who received the Ad26.COV2.S COVID-19 vaccine or a placebo.

The chain uses TRBV9 and TRBJ2-2, with 8 bases aligning to TRBD1. Germline V lookup: CDR1 SGDLS, CDR2 YYNGEE. CDR3 size: 16 residues. Unmatched junction bases numbered 10, after V lost 4 bases and J lost 5 bases. CDR3 DNA sequence: TGTGCCAGCAGCACAACGACAGGGGTGCCAACCGGGGAGCTGTTTTTT. It is translated as CASSTTTGVPTGELFF.

The CDR3 DNA follows: TGTGCCACCAGCAATGGACTAGCGGGAGGGAGGGAGCAGTTCTTC. Its protein product is CATSNGLAGGREQFF. The gene calls are TRBV15 and TRBJ2-1; 15 bases align to TRBD2. The CDR3 extends over 15 amino acids. Trimming cost V 4 bases and J 10 bases; bases outside gene matches: 5. Germline V gene data show CDR1 as LNHNV and CDR2 as YYDKDF (reference sequence).

The V call is TRBV11-3, the J call TRBJ2-2; D call uncertain. Germline V gives CDR1 SGHNT, CDR2 YENEEA. The ends were cut back, 0 bases at V and 1 base at J, with 12 bases in the middle. The CDR3 extends over 17 amino acids. Here the CDR3 DNA reads TGTGCCAGCAGCTTAGATGGGATAAGCAAGAACACCGGGGAGCTGTTTTTT. It encodes CASSLDGISKNTGELFF.

The chain joins TRBV10-3 to TRBJ1-5, with 9 bases aligning to TRBD1. The CDR3 spans 16 residues. CDR1 and CDR2 from the germline V gene are ENHRY and SYGVKD. J was trimmed by 7 bases and V by 0 bases; bases with no gene match: 7. As DNA, the CDR3 is TGTGCCATCAGTGAGTCGGGACAGGGTTTGGGCCAGCCCCAGCATTTT. Its translation is CAISESGQGLGQPQHF.

This clone came up a few times. The CDR3 DNA reads TGTGCCGGACGGGGGGCGGGCATGAACACTGAAGCTTTCTTT. Translation gives CAGRGAGMNTEAFF. The chain employs TRBV10-3 and TRBJ1-1; D perhaps matches TRBD1 (6 bases). Germline V gene data show CDR1 as ENHRY and CDR2 as SYGVKD. The CDR3 has 14 residues. V shed 11 bases and J shed 0 bases, with 16 bases lying between them.

Only one count was recorded for this clone. The chain recombines TRBV29-1 with TRBJ2-3; no definite D call. V was clipped by 4 bases and J by 4 bases, with 6 bases between them. Germline CDR1 and CDR2: SQVTM and ANQGSEA. This CDR3 contains 11 residues. The CDR3, as DNA: TGCAGCGTTGGCCCTGCAGATACGCAGTATTTT. This codes for CSVGPADTQYF.

Only one count was recorded for this clone. The rearrangement uses TRBV28 and TRBJ2-3; D perhaps matches TRBD2 (6 bases). V was trimmed by 1 base and J by 0 bases, leaving 11 bases between them. The CDR3 is made up of 16 amino acids. CDR1 and CDR2 from the germline V gene are MDHEN and SYDVKM. The CDR3 nucleotides are TGTGCCAGCAGTTTATTTAGCGGACCTAGCACAGATACGCAGTATTTT. This codes for CASSLFSGPSTDTQYF.

The V gene is TRBV28, the J gene TRBJ1-6; D unclear. Germline-derived CDR1 and CDR2 are MDHEN and SYDVKM. V shed 6 bases and J shed 4 bases, with 13 bases lying between them. This CDR3 contains 15 residues. CDR3 region: CASRLNSVYNSPLHF. DNA for the CDR3: TGTGCCAGCAGACTAAACTCCGTGTATAATTCACCCCTCCACTTT.

V gene TRBV28 combines with J gene TRBJ2-7, with D unresolved. CDR3 length: 14 residues. The V gene's germline CDR1 is MDHEN and CDR2 SYDVKM. V dropped 2 bases and J dropped 3 bases, with 11 bases sitting between them. CDR3 bases: TGTGCCAGCAGTTTAAAGGGTAGAAGCTACGAGCAGTACTTC. Translation: CASSLKGRSYEQYF.

The chain links TRBV9 to TRBJ2-2; D is undetermined. The CDR3 is made up of 13 amino acids. V lost 4 bases, J lost 4 bases, and 8 bases lay in between. CDR1 is SGDLS, CDR2 YYNGEE, per germline. The chain's CDR3 is CASSNRGTGELFF. The CDR3 coding sequence is TGTGCCAGCAGCAATCGTGGCACCGGGGAGCTGTTTTTT.

For this clone: The same CDR3 arises from other DNA sequences in this sample as well. The V gene is TRBV30, the J gene TRBJ1-4, with D maybe TRBD1 (5 bases). From germline, CDR1 is GTSNPN and CDR2 SVGIG (reference sequence). The CDR3 sequence is 14 residues long. Trimming took 0 bases from V and 4 from J, leaving 9 bases between them. For the CDR3, the DNA is TGTGCCTGGAGTGTTGGGGGGGTTAATGAAAAACTGTTTTTT. It specifies CAWSVGGVNEKLFF.

The rearrangement joins TRBV15 to TRBJ1-5; D is perhaps TRBD1 (5 bases). The CDR3 runs 13 residues. The V gene lost 8 bases and the J gene lost 2 bases, with 10 bases spanning the gap. Per the germline V gene, CDR1 is LNHNV and CDR2 is YYDKDF (reference sequence). Written as DNA, the CDR3 is TGTGCCACCGGGACTAGTGGCAATCAGCCCCAGCATTTT. It encodes CATGTSGNQPQHF.

The V call is TRBV6-1, the J call TRBJ2-1; D unresolved. Looked up from germline, CDR1 is MNHNS and CDR2 is SASEGT. V shed 8 bases and J shed 0 bases, with 5 bases lying between them. This CDR3 region has 12 residues. CDR3 region: CASRHSYNEQFF. CDR3 coding DNA: TGTGCCAGCCGACACTCCTACAATGAGCAGTTCTTC.

V and J are TRBV14 and TRBJ1-6; D not certain. CDR3 length equals 15 residues. Germline CDR1 reads SGHDN; CDR2 reads FVKESK. V lost 4 bases and J lost 7, with 14 bases in between. DNA of the CDR3: TGTGCCAGCAGCCCCTCGGGGTCCCGAAATTCACCCCTCCACTTT. The encoded protein is CASSPSGSRNSPLHF.

The chain links TRBV7-8 to TRBJ1-6, with no clear D. Germline CDR1 is SGHVS and CDR2 is FQNEAQ. Between the trimmed V and J ends, which lost 3 bases and 0 bases, there was a span of 12 bases. The CDR3 is 17 residues long. The CDR3 reads CASSFTGRSSYNSPLHF. In DNA, the CDR3 is TGTGCCAGCAGCTTCACTGGACGGAGCTCCTATAATTCACCCCTCCACTTT.

This chain links TRBV5-1 with TRBJ1-2; 9 bases fit TRBD1. V lost 2 bases and J lost 4; bases outside the gene matches: 6. The CDR3 consists of 15 residues. CDR1 and CDR2 (germline): SGHRS, YFSETQ. CDR3 amino acids: CASSLKDRGSYGYTF. CDR3 bases: TGCGCCAGCAGCTTAAAAGACAGGGGGAGCTATGGCTACACCTTC.

The chain combines TRBV24-1 with TRBJ2-5; possible D gene TRBD1, 6 bases. Germline V gene sequence: CDR1 KGHDR, CDR2 SFDVKD. This CDR3 comprises 16 residues. V was trimmed by 3 bases and J by 4 bases, leaving 17 bases between them. The CDR3, as DNA: TGTGCCACCAGTGATCCGGACAGCCCGGGCCTAGAGACCCAGTACTTC. This gives the protein CATSDPDSPGLETQYF.

This chain joins TRBV18 and TRBJ2-5; either TRBD1 or TRBD2 may supply D (6 bases each). Trimming removed 0 bases at V and 2 bases at J, with 10 bases between. The V gene's germline CDR1 is KGHSH and CDR2 LQKENI. The CDR3 totals 15 residues. The DNA for the CDR3 is TGTGCCAGCTCACCACCCGGGGGCAAACAAGAGACCCAGTACTTC. This gives the protein CASSPPGGKQETQYF. The full variable domain, in which reference TRBV18 and TRBJ2-5 provide the parts outside the CDR3, is NAGVMQNPRHLVRRRGQEARLRCSPMKGHSHVYWYRQLPEEGLKFMVYLQKENIIDESGMPKERFSAEFPKEGPSILRIQQVVRGDSAAYFCASSPPGGKQETQYFGPGTRLLVL.